This TCR beta chain was captured by sequencing in a study of HIV-infected patients and healthy controls. CDR1 and CDR2 (germline): MGHRA, YSYEKL. The CDR3 length is 15 residues. V trimming: 4 bases; J trimming: 0 bases; junction bases outside the gene matches: 5. TCRdb fed the 5' RACE reads into MiXCR, producing one record per CDR3 protein. The table lists some 20,000 distinct CDR3 sequences, approximately 19% of them singletons, with approximately 35% in the top ten. Many counts were recorded for this clonotype. The source material was CD8+ T cells from blood. The origin of this receptor is a human donor in good health. The V gene is TRBV4-1, the J gene TRBJ1-2; TRBD1 matches 7 bases. CDR3 loop: CASSLDRAANYGYTF. For the CDR3, the DNA is TGCGCCAGCAGCCTAGACAGGGCGGCTAACTATGGCTACACCTTC.